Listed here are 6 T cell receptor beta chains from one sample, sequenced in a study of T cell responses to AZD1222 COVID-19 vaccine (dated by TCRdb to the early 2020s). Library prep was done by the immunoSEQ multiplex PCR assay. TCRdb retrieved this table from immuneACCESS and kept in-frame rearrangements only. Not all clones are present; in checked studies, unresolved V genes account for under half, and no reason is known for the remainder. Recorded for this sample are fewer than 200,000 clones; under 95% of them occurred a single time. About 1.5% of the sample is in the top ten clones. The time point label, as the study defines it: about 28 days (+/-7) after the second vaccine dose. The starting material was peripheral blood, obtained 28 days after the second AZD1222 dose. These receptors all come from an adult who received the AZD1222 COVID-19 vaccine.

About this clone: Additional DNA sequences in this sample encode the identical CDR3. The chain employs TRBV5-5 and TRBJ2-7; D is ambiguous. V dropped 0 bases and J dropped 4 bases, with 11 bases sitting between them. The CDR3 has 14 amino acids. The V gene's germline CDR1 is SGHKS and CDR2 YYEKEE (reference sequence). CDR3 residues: CASSLAPGSYEQYF. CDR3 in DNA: TGTGCCAGCAGCTTGGCCCCGGGTAGTTACGAGCAGTACTTC.

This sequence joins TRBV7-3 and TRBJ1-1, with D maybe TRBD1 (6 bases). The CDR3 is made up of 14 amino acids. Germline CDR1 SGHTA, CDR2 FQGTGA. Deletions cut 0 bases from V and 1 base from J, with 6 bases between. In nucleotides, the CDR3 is TGTGCCAGCAGCTTAACGGGGGCGAACACTGAAGCTTTCTTT. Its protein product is CASSLTGANTEAFF.

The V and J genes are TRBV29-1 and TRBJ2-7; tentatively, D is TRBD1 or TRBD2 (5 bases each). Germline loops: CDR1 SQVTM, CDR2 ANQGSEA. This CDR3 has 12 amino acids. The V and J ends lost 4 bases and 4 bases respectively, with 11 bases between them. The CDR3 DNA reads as TGCAGCGTTGGGGACCCCGGTTACGAGCAGTACTTC. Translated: CSVGDPGYEQYF.

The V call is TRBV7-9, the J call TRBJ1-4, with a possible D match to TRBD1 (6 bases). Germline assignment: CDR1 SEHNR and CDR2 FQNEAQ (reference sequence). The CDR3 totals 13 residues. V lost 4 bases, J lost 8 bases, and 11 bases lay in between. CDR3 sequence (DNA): TGTGCCAGCAGCTCTAAGGGGGGGGAAAAACTGTTTTTT. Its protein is CASSSKGGEKLFF.

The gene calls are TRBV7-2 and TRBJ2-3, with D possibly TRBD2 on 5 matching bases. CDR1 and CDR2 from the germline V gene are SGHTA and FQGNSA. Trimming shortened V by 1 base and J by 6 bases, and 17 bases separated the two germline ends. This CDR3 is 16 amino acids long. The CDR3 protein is CASSLGSVRGRDTQYF. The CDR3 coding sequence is TGTGCCAGCAGCTTAGGATCAGTCCGGGGTCGCGATACGCAGTATTTT.

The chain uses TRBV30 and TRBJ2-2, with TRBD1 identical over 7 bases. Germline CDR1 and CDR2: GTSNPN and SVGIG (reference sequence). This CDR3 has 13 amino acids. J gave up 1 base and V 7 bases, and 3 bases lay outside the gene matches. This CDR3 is CASRTGNTGELFF. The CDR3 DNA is TGTGCCTCGAGGACAGGGAACACCGGGGAGCTGTTTTTT.